This T cell receptor (beta chain) originates from a study of blood T cell repertoires in COVID-19. Study context: Acute-phase and convalescent COVID-19 samples originated in the United States, Italy and Spain. The cDNA or gDNA used as material had been derived from T cells, B-cell-depleted T cells, or PBMCs.

Using immunoSEQ multiplex PCR, the repertoire was profiled, and TCRdb retains in-frame clones only, with some absent. This table holds about 380,000 clones, around nine tenths found once. The germline V gene has CDR1 SGHVS and CDR2 FQNEAQ. The CDR3 extends over 14 amino acids. V shed 1 base and J shed 7 bases, with 11 bases lying between them. The participants were between roughly 18 and 100 years old and came from some 25 US areas. Assignments of participants to cohorts depended upon their own reported clinical history. The receptor was isolated from a woman younger than 30 who had recovered from COVID-19. The sample taken for sequencing was PBMCs or T cells enriched from blood (not recorded which). The gene calls are TRBV7-8 and TRBJ1-5, with a weak D call TRBD1 (5 bases). The CDR3 bases are TGTGCCAGCAGCTTAGGGGGCGCGGGACAGCCCCAGCATTTT. It is translated as CASSLGGAGQPQHF. Full variable domain (rest looked up from reference TRBV7-8 and TRBJ1-5): GAGVSQSPRYKVAKRGQDVALRCDPISGHVSLFWYQQALGQGPEFLTYFQNEAQLDKSGLPSDRFFAERPEGSVSTLKIQRTQQEDSAVYLCASSLGGAGQPQHFGDGTRLSIL.